Listed below are T cell receptor beta chains from one sample, sequenced in a study of blood T cells in healthy people across ages. One entry per CDR3 protein results from TCRdb running MiXCR on the 5' RACE reads. The sample has 2 million or so distinct CDR3 sequences; less than 50% are singletons. The specimen was blood. These receptors all stem from a woman between 40 and 50 years old in good health. The CDR3 runs from the conserved cysteine through the conserved F or W. D genes are given only for firm matches. Expanded clones are given a class, and other clones once, few, many or no size at all.

clone_size,v_call,d_call,j_call,cdr3_aa,cdr3_nt
.,TRBV6-5,.,TRBJ2-7,CASSYSRLVHEQYF,TGTGCCAGCAGTTATTCACGACTAGTACACGAGCAGTACTTC
.,TRBV7-8,TRBD2,TRBJ2-3,CASSPKLAGNTDTQYF,TGTGCCAGCAGCCCCAAACTAGCGGGGAATACAGATACGCAGTATTTT
.,TRBV24-1,.,TRBJ2-7,CATSGGSNEQYF,TGTGCCACCAGTGGAGGGTCCAACGAGCAGTACTTC
few,TRBV7-9,.,TRBJ2-7,CASSSLMDGTYEQYF,TGTGCCAGCAGCTCTCTAATGGACGGAACCTACGAGCAGTACTTC
few,TRBV11-1,.,TRBJ2-3,CASSFMDMGPGDTQYF,TGTGCCAGCAGCTTTATGGACATGGGGCCGGGAGATACGCAGTATTTT
few,TRBV20-1,TRBD1,TRBJ1-5,CSAVGQEPQPQHF,TGCAGTGCTGTGGGACAGGAGCCTCAGCCCCAGCATTTT
few,TRBV4-1,.,TRBJ1-1,CASSQIGRDEAFF,TGCGCCAGCAGCCAAATAGGCAGGGATGAAGCTTTCTTT
few,TRBV7-2,TRBD1,TRBJ2-3,CASSSRTGGVTDTQYF,TGTGCCAGCAGCTCCAGGACAGGGGGCGTCACAGATACGCAGTATTTT
.,TRBV7-9,.,TRBJ2-5,CATRSGLAPYEQYF,TGTGCCACCCGAAGCGGTCTAGCACCTTATGAGCAGTACTTC
.,TRBV18,.,TRBJ2-4,CASSPLGTRDIQYF,TGTGCCAGCTCACCACTAGGGACCCGGGACATTCAGTACTTC
.,TRBV5-1,.,TRBJ2-1,CASSLFAGRYNEQFF,TGCGCCAGCAGCTTGTTCGCAGGGCGCTACAATGAGCAGTTCTTC
.,TRBV4-2,TRBD2,TRBJ2-5,CASSQDSGASGSGTQYF,TGTGCCAGCAGCCAAGATTCTGGGGCTAGCGGGAGTGGGACCCAGTACTTC
.,TRBV21-1,.,TRBJ1-6,CASRTQGLYNSPLHF,TGTGCCAGCAGAACACAGGGGCTGTATAATTCACCCCTCCACTTT
.,TRBV6-2/TRBV6-3,.,TRBJ1-5,CATGNRQINQPQHF,TGTGCCACCGGAAACAGACAAATCAATCAGCCCCAGCATTTT
.,TRBV28,TRBD2,TRBJ2-3,CAAGGGLHTDTQYF,TGTGCCGCCGGGGGGGGGCTTCACACAGATACGCAGTATTTT
few,TRBV9,.,TRBJ2-1,CASSEGGRSEQFF,TGTGCCAGCAGCGAGGGGGGCAGGAGTGAGCAGTTCTTC
few,TRBV28,.,TRBJ2-3,CASSSEGFTDTQYF,TGTGCCAGCAGTTCCGAGGGGTTCACAGATACGCAGTATTTT
.,TRBV6-1,.,TRBJ2-3,CASGSGAASGTQYF,TGTGCCAGCGGAAGCGGCGCCGCAAGCGGTACGCAGTATTTT
.,TRBV5-1,TRBD1,TRBJ2-5,CASSLDNAGTAYATQYF,TGCGCCAGCAGCTTGGACAACGCCGGGACAGCCTATGCAACCCAGTACTTC
.,TRBV20-1,TRBD2,TRBJ2-7,CSARDARSGGPYEQYF,TGCAGTGCTAGAGATGCGCGCTCGGGGGGACCCTACGAGCAGTACTTC
.,TRBV5-1,.,TRBJ2-5,CASSSGHSQETQYF,TGCGCCAGCAGCTCAGGGCACTCCCAAGAGACCCAGTACTTC
.,TRBV7-2,.,TRBJ2-5,CACSRDSLREQYF,TGTGCCTGCAGCCGGGACAGCCTTCGGGAGCAGTACTTC
.,TRBV4-2,.,TRBJ1-2,CASSHTGGQGYTF,TGTGCCAGCAGCCACACGGGGGGGCAAGGCTACACCTTC
.,TRBV5-1,TRBD1,TRBJ1-1,CASSSTGTGGIMNTEAFF,TGCGCCAGCAGCAGTACCGGGACAGGGGGAATTATGAACACTGAAGCTTTCTTT
few,TRBV9,.,TRBJ2-5,CASSAVGAYRPEVETQYF,TGTGCCAGCAGCGCCGTTGGGGCATATCGACCCGAGGTAGAGACCCAGTACTTC
.,TRBV20-1,TRBD2,TRBJ2-5,CSARKGLAGGETQYF,TGCAGTGCTAGAAAGGGACTAGCGGGCGGGGAGACCCAGTACTTC
.,TRBV20-1,.,TRBJ2-5,CSARSVQEETQYF,TGCAGTGCTAGATCGGTACAGGAAGAGACCCAGTACTTC
few,TRBV28,TRBD1,TRBJ2-1,CASSAIGIQGDNEQFF,TGTGCCAGCAGTGCTATTGGGATCCAGGGGGACAATGAGCAGTTCTTC
.,TRBV28,.,TRBJ1-6,CASSLQVYNSPLHF,TGTGCCAGCAGTTTGCAGGTCTATAATTCACCCCTCCACTTT
few,TRBV20-1,.,TRBJ1-2,CSASPLRRGEDGYTF,TGCAGTGCTAGTCCCCTCAGGAGGGGAGAGGATGGCTACACCTTC